This T cell receptor (beta chain) was retrieved from a study of cytomegalovirus exposure and HLA in healthy donors. The study's findings and limits: Clusters of TCRs from the first cohort tended to co-occur in the roughly 120 validation repertoires (as a later analysis found). There were 150 to 200 TCR beta chains listed as cytomegalovirus-associated. It was reportedly the case that the classifier diagnosed cytomegalovirus status with high specificity and sensitivity. In vitro assays verified that a few CMV-associated chains recognized CMV antigens specifically.

Germline CDR1 is SGHTA and CDR2 is FQGNSA. The CDR3 has 17 residues. V shed 1 base and J shed 1 base, with 11 bases lying between them. About this clone itself: The antigen remains unidentified.

Measured with immunoSEQ multiplex PCR; TCRdb has only the in-frame clones, and not every one. The sample carries more than 90,000 clones, 88% recorded once. The sequence derives from a man between 18 and 35 years old in good health and CMV-seronegative. The sequenced sample was PBMCs. J is TRBJ1-6 and V is TRBV7-2; D remains unclear. The CDR3 loop reads CASSLDDSGSYNSPLHF. The DNA of the CDR3 is TGTGCCAGCAGCTTAGATGACTCTGGTTCCTATAATTCACCCCTCCACTTT.